A selection of T cell receptor beta chains follows, all from one sample in a study of blood T cells in healthy people across ages. TCRdb redid the calling of the 5' RACE reads with MiXCR, one entry per CDR3 protein. The table lists roughly 1,100,000 distinct CDR3 sequences, under 30% of them singletons, with approximately 0.71% in the top ten. This sample was shared with a second study, whose subject was T cells of mothers and their children.

The material sequenced was blood. The receptors stem from a girl aged 2-10 years in good health. Each CDR3 is given with its conserved first and last residue.

TRBJ1-2 | TRBV27 | CASSKLGTGGVFGYTF
TRBJ2-7 | TRBV7-2 | CASSLALAASGRHEQYF
TRBJ2-1 | TRBV2 | CASRETLNEQFF
TRBJ1-5 | TRBV6-2/TRBV6-3 | CASRSHRDDVGQPQHF
TRBJ1-2 | TRBV3-1 | CASGTGISNYGYTF
TRBJ2-2 | TRBV6-5 | CASRYEGTGELFF
. | TRBV7-9 | CASVGTGSHEQYF
TRBJ2-3 | TRBV7-8 | CASSLLAGATHTQYF
TRBJ2-1 | TRBV20-1 | CSARDDLAENYNEQFF
TRBJ2-1 | TRBV24-1 | CATSDWASPPAGFYNEQFF
TRBJ1-1 | TRBV5-1 | CASIDKTGGNAEAFF
TRBJ1-1 | TRBV4-1 | CASSQGTAGWTEAFF
TRBJ2-3 | TRBV20-1 | CSWGRAADTQYF
TRBJ2-6 | TRBV5-5 | CASSLGTGVLTF
TRBJ2-7 | TRBV28 | CASSRPRVDLPYEQYF
TRBJ2-7 | TRBV7-2 | CASSFLTIPYEQYF
TRBJ2-7 | TRBV7-9 | CASSLIAGVNEQYF
TRBJ2-3 | TRBV5-5 | CASSPGDRGGGTDTQYF
TRBJ2-1 | TRBV14 | CASSGLLAGGYEQFF
TRBJ2-3 | TRBV28 | CASSSRLWTGNTDTQYF
TRBJ2-1 | TRBV24-1 | CATSDHSGRAYNEQFF
TRBJ2-5 | TRBV20-1 | CSARDGGSGGETQYF
TRBJ1-1 | TRBV29-1 | CSVSGLTGEKMNTEAFF
TRBJ2-2 | TRBV12-3/TRBV12-4 | CASSFKTSGENTGELFF
TRBJ2-5 | TRBV12-3/TRBV12-4 | CASSLRRGAGVQETQYF